Listed below are T cell receptor beta chains from one sample, sequenced in a study of cytomegalovirus exposure and HLA in healthy donors. Profiled with immunoSEQ multiplex PCR; TCRdb holds only in-frame clones, not every one. The sample lists under 85,000 clones, roughly three quarters occurring once. The sample consisted of PBMCs. Source of these receptors: a man aged 18 to 30 in good health and CMV-seronegative. The CDR3 runs from the conserved cysteine through the conserved F or W. Fields, in order: V gene, CDR3 protein.

>TRBV5-1
CASSLGQSNSPLHF
>TRBV11-2
CASSLGLAGDQETQYF
>TRBV6-5
CASSNGQSHDNIQYF
>TRBV6-4
CASSPGQTESSYNEQFF
>TRBV5-1
CASSLDRGMNTEAFF
>TRBV7-9
CASSSPRGTGKETQYF
>TRBV9
CASSARGNGQGSYGYTF
>TRBV14
CASSQAVGVGGYTF
>TRBV7-2
CASSFTGAGETQYF
>TRBV30
CAWSVQGSTEAFF
>TRBV18
CASSPATGLHEKLFF
>TRBV9
CASSGSAGISGNTIYF
>TRBV21-1
CASSKDPPDREDGYTF
>TRBV7-3
CASSSAAEVVGGNIQYF
>TRBV5-4
CASERQGGTEAFF
>TRBV16
CASSRGQGDQPQHF
>TRBV28
CASSLSGQPQHF